This entry is about one T cell receptor (beta chain). Its target is not known. The entirety of the isolated RNA underwent reverse transcription, so expressed TCRB transcripts were sequenced. Sequenced by immunoSEQ multiplex PCR; TCRdb stores in-frame clones only, minus some. The table lists under 400,000 clones, roughly an eighth of them singletons. The length of the CDR3 is 18 residues. Between the trimmed V and J ends, which lost 0 bases and 0 bases, there was a span of 15 bases. Germline V gene lookup returns CDR1 GTSNPN and CDR2 SVGIG (reference sequence). These data come from a study of beta chain features in type 1 diabetes. Study-level information: Investigators examined under 140 million sorted cells across all samples. Study results and limitations: Resolution of whether HLA type affects TCRB rearrangement was not achieved here.

The rearrangement links TRBV30 to TRBJ2-6; D perhaps matches TRBD2 (5 bases). This receptor was identified in a man in his late teens or twenties in good health. The specimen sequenced was naive CD4+ T cells from blood. The CDR3 DNA sequence: TGTGCCTGGAGTGTATTCCGGGGTGCGGACTCTGGGGCCAACGTCCTGACTTTC. This sequence encodes CAWSVFRGADSGANVLTF.